The 20 T cell receptor beta chains presented below share a single source sample, sequenced in a study of blood T cell repertoires in COVID-19. The repertoire was sequenced with immunoSEQ multiplex PCR; TCRdb's copy has only in-frame clones and lacks some. Of fewer than 85,000 clones listed, 82% are singletons. Sequenced material: peripheral blood. These TCRs come from a woman aged 60-70 years with acute or convalescent COVID-19.

This clone was observed a few times. The chain employs TRBV2 and TRBJ2-1, with 9 nucleotides matching TRBD2. CDR1 is SNHLY and CDR2 is FYNNEI in the germline V gene. The CDR3 has 15 amino acids. Germline trimming cut 5 bases from V and 1 base from J; bases unmatched to any gene: 3. The DNA of the CDR3 is TGTGCCAGCAGTCAGACTAGCGGATCCTACAATGAGCAGTTCTTC. As protein: CASSQTSGSYNEQFF.

The chain carries TRBV5-1 and TRBJ1-3, with a possible D match to TRBD1 (5 bases). This CDR3 contains 15 residues. Per the germline V gene, CDR1 is SGHRS and CDR2 is YFSETQ. Between the trimmed V and J ends, which lost 5 bases and 0 bases, there was a span of 12 bases. The DNA of the CDR3 is TGCGCCAGCAGGGGTCAGGGTGTCTCTGGAAACACCATATATTTT. It translates to CASRGQGVSGNTIYF.

The chain recombines TRBV10-1 with TRBJ1-5, with D possibly being TRBD1 (5 bases). CDR1 and CDR2 from the germline V gene are WNHNN and SYGVQD (reference sequence). The CDR3 extends over 19 amino acids. V dropped 10 bases and J dropped 0 bases, with 28 bases sitting between them. The CDR3 here is CANPAGDPPCAYSNQPQHF. CDR3 sequence (DNA): TGCGCCAACCCTGCGGGGGATCCACCATGTGCCTATAGCAATCAGCCCCAGCATTTT.

The chain uses TRBV7-8 and TRBJ1-3, with 9 bases aligning to TRBD1. Germline lookup yields CDR1 SGHVS and CDR2 FQNEAQ. This CDR3 contains 18 residues. The junction had 8 bases not matched to a gene; V was cut back by 1 base and J by 1 base. The CDR3 spells CASSLGGQGPSSGNTIYF. CDR3 coding DNA: TGTGCCAGCAGCTTAGGGGGACAGGGACCCTCTTCTGGAAACACCATATATTTT.

The rearrangement links TRBV28 to TRBJ2-3; D unresolved. Trimming removed 5 bases at V and 0 bases at J, with 9 bases between. In germline, CDR1 is MDHEN, CDR2 SYDVKM. The CDR3 sequence is 14 residues long. The CDR3 bases are TGTGCCAGCAGTATCGCGTCTAGCACAGATACGCAGTATTTT. Translating it yields CASSIASSTDTQYF.

This rearrangement joins TRBV6-2 or TRBV6-3 to TRBJ2-2, with TRBD2 matching over 10 bases. The CDR3 sequence is 19 residues long. V gave up 2 bases and J gave up 3 bases; unmatched junction bases: 12. Germline CDR1 MNHEY, CDR2 SVGEGT. DNA for the CDR3: TGTGCCAGCAGTTACCGTTTTAGCCTAGCGGGAGTTCACACCGGGGAGCTGTTTTTT. Residues: CASSYRFSLAGVHTGELFF.

The V and J genes are TRBV6-5 and TRBJ1-5; 9 bases line up with TRBD1. V dropped 6 bases and J dropped 4; count of bases not matched to a gene: 7. CDR3 length equals 15 residues. Per the germline V gene, CDR1 is MNHEY and CDR2 is SVGAGI. CDR3 in amino acids: CASSPRDRANQPQHF. CDR3 coding DNA: TGTGCCAGCAGCCCCCGGGACAGGGCTAATCAGCCCCAGCATTTT.

This clone appeared once. This rearrangement joins TRBV5-6 to TRBJ1-6, with D possibly being TRBD1 (6 bases). V lost 7 bases, J lost 7 bases, and 18 bases lay in between. The CDR3 is 15 residues long. CDR1 is SGHDT, CDR2 YYEEEE, per germline. The CDR3 DNA sequence: TGTGCCAGCTCAACAGTGGGGGCAGGGAATTCACCCCTCCACTTT. Translation: CASSTVGAGNSPLHF.

The CDR3, as DNA: TGTGCCAGCAGCCTAGGAGCTGTGGGCGCCGGGGAGCTGTTTTTT. This sequence encodes CASSLGAVGAGELFF. The V and J genes are TRBV7-8 and TRBJ2-2; the D is unclear. CDR1 and CDR2 from the germline V gene are SGHVS and FQNEAQ. The CDR3 is 15 residues long. Trimming left V 5 bases short and J 6 bases short, with 16 bases between.

The CDR3 sequence: CATSERDSGVDEQYF. The CDR3, as DNA: TGTGCCACCAGCGAGAGGGACAGTGGTGTCGACGAGCAGTACTTC. The rearrangement links TRBV15 to TRBJ2-7; 7 bases map to TRBD1. Unmatched junction bases numbered 12, after V lost 5 bases and J lost 5 bases. The CDR3 sequence is 15 residues long. Germline V gene data show CDR1 as LNHNV and CDR2 as YYDKDF (reference sequence).

This sequence joins TRBV6-6 and TRBJ1-2; 11 bases map to TRBD1. Trimming cost V 4 bases and J 5 bases; bases outside gene matches: 6. This CDR3 contains 15 residues. The germline gives CDR1 MNHNY, CDR2 SVGAGI (reference sequence). This chain's CDR3 is CASSSRDRGFYGYTF. Written as DNA, the CDR3 is TGTGCCAGCAGTTCCCGGGACAGGGGGTTTTATGGCTACACCTTC.

This clone was seen a few times. V and J are TRBV9 and TRBJ1-5; no reliable D call. The V end was cut by 0 bases, the J end by 1 base, with 5 bases between. Germline V gives CDR1 SGDLS, CDR2 YYNGEE. This CDR3 has 14 amino acids. This CDR3 reads CASSVDGSNQPQHF. The DNA for the CDR3 is TGTGCCAGCAGCGTAGATGGCAGCAATCAGCCCCAGCATTTT.

This rearrangement joins TRBV5-3 to TRBJ1-4, with 9 bases aligning to TRBD1. TRBV5-3 is placed among ORFs of uncertain function. CDR3 length: 15 amino acids. With 4 bases clipped from V and 8 bases from J, the junction kept 9 bases outside the gene matches. CDR3 DNA: TGTGCCAGAAGCGAGGACAGGGGAGGACCCGAAAAACTGTTTTTT. It encodes CARSEDRGGPEKLFF.

J is TRBJ1-4 and V is TRBV19; D may be TRBD1 (6 bases). In germline, CDR1 is LNHDA, CDR2 SQIVND (reference sequence). V lost 3 bases and J 5 bases, leaving 13 bases between the germline ends. This CDR3 is built from 15 residues. CDR3 nucleotide sequence: TGTGCCAGTAGTATCCCACAGGGACGAAATGAAAAACTGTTTTTT. As protein: CASSIPQGRNEKLFF.

The gene calls are TRBV28 and TRBJ1-4, with 7 positions matching TRBD1. CDR1 is MDHEN and CDR2 is SYDVKM in the germline V gene. This CDR3 region has 14 residues. V shed 3 bases and J 7 bases; nucleotides not matched to a gene: 5. The CDR3 nucleotides read TGTGCCAGCAGTTTGACAGGGTTGCGTGAAAAACTGTTTTTT. Amino acid sequence: CASSLTGLREKLFF.

The rearrangement links TRBV12-3 or TRBV12-4 to TRBJ2-7; a weak D match, TRBD1 (6 bases). The CDR3 length is 13 residues. Deletions cut 7 bases from V and 4 bases from J, with 14 bases between. The CDR3 loop is CASKRGGAYEQYF. As DNA, the CDR3 is TGTGCCAGCAAGCGTGGGGGCGCGTACGAGCAGTACTTC.

V is TRBV19 and J is TRBJ1-1, with unresolved D. The CDR3 is made up of 15 amino acids. Germline-derived CDR1 and CDR2 are LNHDA and SQIVND (reference sequence). V was pared by 3 bases and J by 1 base, with 12 bases between. The CDR3 sequence: CASSIGNLANTEAFF. The DNA for the CDR3 is TGTGCCAGTAGTATCGGGAATTTGGCGAACACTGAAGCTTTCTTT.

This rearrangement joins TRBV5-1 to TRBJ2-1; D is perhaps TRBD1 (5 bases). V was clipped by 4 bases and J by 0 bases, with 11 bases between them. Per the germline V gene, CDR1 is SGHRS and CDR2 is YFSETQ. The CDR3 runs to 15 residues. The CDR3 DNA is TGCGCCAGCAGCCCGACAGACCGCTCCTACAATGAGCAGTTCTTC. This codes for CASSPTDRSYNEQFF.

The V gene is TRBV5-1, the J gene TRBJ2-2, with D possibly TRBD2 on 6 matching bases. V was shortened by 5 bases and J by 6 bases, with 17 bases between the two germline ends. CDR1 and CDR2 (germline): SGHRS, YFSETQ. The CDR3 is made up of 15 amino acids. CDR3 in amino acids: CASRLLTGTAGELFF. DNA of the CDR3: TGCGCCAGCAGACTTCTAACCGGGACTGCCGGGGAGCTGTTTTTT.

This chain links TRBV28 with TRBJ2-7; TRBD1 agrees at 7 bases. CDR3 length: 14 residues. V lost 5 bases, J lost 1 base, and 5 bases stayed unmatched. Germline V CDR1 and CDR2: MDHEN, SYDVKM. The CDR3 loop is CASSPGQSSYEQYF. As DNA, the CDR3 is TGTGCCAGCAGTCCGGGACAGAGTTCCTACGAGCAGTACTTC.